This T cell receptor (beta chain) is from a study of regulatory T cells in long-lasting Graves disease. Regarding time point: newly diagnosed GD, antithyroid drugs for less than 3 months. The TCR library was made from RNA that had been extracted from PBMCs in TRIzol. This clonotype was counted many times. Building of the TCR beta libraries involved iRepertoire HTBI primers and Arm-PCR of CDR3 regions. Via MiXCR, TCRdb re-called the multiplex PCR reads, giving one row per CDR3 protein. The data contain about 220,000 distinct CDR3 sequences, around 19% of them seen just once; the ten biggest clones take up about 10%. These data were also reused for a study on T cells in Graves' hyperthyroidism and ophthalmopathy.

The sequencing here drew on peripheral blood mononuclear cells (PBMCs), taken at new diagnosis, from a patient treated with antithyroid drugs. The TCR sequence derives from a woman aged 25-40 years with Graves disease.

The CDR3 DNA follows: TGTGCCAGTAGTATGGGACAGGGGCACAATGAGCAGTTCTTC. Its translation: CASSMGQGHNEQFF. The chain combines TRBV19 with TRBJ2-1; 10 bases align to TRBD1. The CDR3 spans 14 residues. CDR1 is LNHDA, CDR2 SQIVND, per germline (reference sequence). V lost 3 bases and J lost 5; bases outside the gene matches: 1.